Included here is one T cell receptor beta chain sequence, with context. The sample belongs to a study of blood T cell repertoires in COVID-19. Whole-study context: Spain, Italy and the United States supplied samples that represented acute and convalescent COVID-19.

The age range of participants was about 18 to 89 years, with residence in about two dozen US areas. Donors in Cohort 3 counted as recovered after two negative PCRs, clearance, or symptom resolution. Per germline, CDR1 LGHDT and CDR2 YNNKEL (reference sequence). With V trimmed by 4 bases and J by 0 bases, 2 bases remained unmatched. CDR3 length: 15 residues. Measured with immunoSEQ multiplex PCR; TCRdb has only the in-frame clones, and not every one. The sample consists of around 230,000 clones, just under 85% of them appearing once. The chain combines TRBV3-1 (or the pseudogene TRBV3-2) with TRBJ2-3; 9 nucleotides align to TRBD2. Sequenced material: PBMCs or T cells enriched from blood (not recorded which). The clonotype comes from a man aged 40-55 years who had recovered from COVID-19. The CDR3 here is CASSPRGGSTDTQYF. The CDR3 DNA reads as TGTGCCAGCAGCCCGCGGGGGGGTAGCACAGATACGCAGTATTTT.